This record concerns one T cell receptor (beta chain) sequence. There is no known antigen for this receptor. Within one base of it there is no much larger clone, and no base qualities were kept. Other nucleotide sequences from this sample produce the same CDR3. The record originates from a study of shared clonotypes between healthy human individuals (dated by TCRdb to 2020 to 2021). General notes on the study: The cohort included a few men and a couple of women between 18 and 49 years of age. To increase sequencing depth and limit assay-specific biases, different laboratories used diverse techniques to prepare libraries and sequence TCR repertoires. To estimate repertoire size and how much clonotype sharing occurs between individuals, the study deeply sequenced the blood TCR repertoires of several healthy adults. Leukapheresis yielded between about 0.8 and 8.9 billion PBMCs per donor. For each donor, three plates each were used for CD4 naive and CD4 memory, two plates were used for CD8 naive, and one plate was used for CD8 memory.

Per the germline V gene, MDHEN is the CDR1 and SYDVKM is the CDR2. The CDR3 covers 14 residues, taking in both the cysteine and the phenylalanine. Of the read, only the CDR3 DNA is kept; its 42 bases are in frame from base 1. At the junction V is shortened by 1 base and J by 10 bases; bases outside the gene matches: 6. Using the deep immunoSEQ assay, TCR CDR3 regions were amplified from genomic DNA by multiplex PCR. Extracted genomic DNA from each cell subset was spread evenly across all wells of several immunoSEQ 96-well plates, with each plate serving as a replicate. For sorted subsets, approximately 190 ng genomic DNA, equal to some 28,000 T cell genomes, was loaded into each replicate PCR. Purified libraries were quantified with a Qubit 3.0 fluorometer, sized on a Bioanalyzer 2100, and re-quantified with the KAPA Library Quantification kit. Every immunoSEQ 96-well plate was sequenced on a separate single-read 150-cycle Illumina NextSeq 550 flow cell. Turning to the authors' computational methods: Because the immunoSEQ output included only junctional sequences and no quality scores, the filtering could not be the same as the filtering used for full-length reads. To assign V/J genes and CDR3, sequences were annotated using PyIR, a Python wrapper for IgBLAST v1.9, with IMGT germline references. Reads were removed for weak V/J assignments (E-value above 1e-6), missing CDR3, stop codons, out-of-frame junctions, or ambiguous translated residues. V3J clonotypes were defined as sequences sharing an identical inferred V gene, J gene, and CDR3 amino acid sequence. Percentage overlap between repertoires was calculated by dividing the number of shared unique clonotypes by the size of the smaller repertoire. Three approaches were used to assess repertoire richness: RTK rarefaction, the Chao1 estimator, and Recon v2.1 estimates of unobserved clonotypes. For all TCRbeta clonotypes obtained by the gDNA method from several donors, generation probabilities were computed with OLGA. Imported from immuneACCESS, the table was reduced by TCRdb to in-frame sequences with V and J called. These copies leave out some clones; in studies compared against another copy, an unresolved V gene accounts for under half, and the cause of the remainder is not known. That table is the source of V, J and clone size, and D and trimming were worked out from the DNA. The sample data list more than 2,000,000 clones, and 85% to 95% of these were observed just once. Roughly 0.36% of the sample goes to the ten largest clones.

The donors were healthy, HIV-negative adults who had no recently reported acute infections or vaccinations. All donors were Caucasian adults living in Nashville, Tennessee, USA. CD4+ T cells were enriched by magnetic negative selection, after which naive cells were positively selected on CD45RA and the negative fraction was taken as the memory subset. Blood was collected by leukapheresis, and PBMCs were isolated by Ficoll-Histopaque density gradient centrifugation and then cryopreserved in liquid nitrogen vapor phase. Analytical flow cytometry was used to check the purity and quantity of each magnetically sorted T cell population. From each sorted fraction, genomic DNA was isolated and quantified by UV absorbance on a Nanodrop 2000c. Overall study outcomes, separate from this receptor: Compared with non-shared clonotypes, clonotypes shared by all four sorted-subset donors had higher generation probabilities. About 5% of naive CD4, 3.5% of naive CD8, 2.3% of memory CD4, and less than 0.45% of memory CD8 clonotypes were shared across several donors. Sampling was restricted to blood, and TCR repertoires in tissues likely differ from the TCR repertoires found in blood. Naive subsets generally had larger estimated clonotype richness than memory subsets did. Even with the large sequencing depth, rarefaction of the sorted-subset datasets indicated that sequencing was incomplete. Based on pairwise subsampling, the degree of clonotype sharing among donors was expected to be affected by sequencing depth. The genetic and exposure-history diversity represented was limited by the small number of donors.

This chain is built from TRBV28 and TRBJ2-1, with 8 central nucleotides matching TRBD2. The sequenced material came from naive CD4+ T cells from PBMCs. What the cell subset or site label conveys for this sample: CD45RA+ positively selected. This sequence originates from a man between 18 and 29 years old in good health. Some clones in this sample may be carry-over from other donors' samples. The sequence in DNA is TGTGCCAGCAGTTTATCGGGAGGGCCTGGGGAGCAGTTCTTC. It is translated as CASSLSGGPGEQFF.